These 8 T cell receptor beta chains were sequenced from one sample in a study of CD8 T cells in Susac syndrome (dated by TCRdb to the late 2010s). Receptor amplification or capture employed the immunoSEQ multiplex PCR assay. RNA was extracted with the RNeasy kit and about 0.5 to 1 ug was reverse transcribed using random hexamers. In TCRdb, the public reads were trimmed at Q25 with fastp and aligned with MiXCR, with productive beta chains retained. CDR3 protein sequences are deduplicated, and each keeps its most common genes and DNA. For this sample there are 150,000 to 200,000 distinct CDR3 sequences; about 90% appear just once. The ten largest clonotypes hold roughly 0.08% of the sample. The sample taken for sequencing was CD4+ T cells from PBMCs. The receptors come from a human donor in good health.

Only one count was recorded for this clonotype. This rearrangement joins TRBV4-3 to TRBJ1-2; D gene ambiguous. This CDR3 is built from 18 residues. CDR1 and CDR2 (germline): LGHNA, YSLEER. V was cut by 2 bases and J by 6 bases, with 25 bases left in between. The CDR3 reads CASSQPLWRPSLENGYTF. For the CDR3, the DNA is TGCGCCAGCAGCCAACCCCTGTGGAGACCATCACTGGAAAATGGCTACACCTTC.

This clonotype has a single count. The chain combines TRBV14 with TRBJ1-4, with 7 bases that match TRBD1. Germline V gene data show CDR1 as SGHDN and CDR2 as FVKESK. Unmatched junction bases numbered 11, after V lost 5 bases and J lost 8 bases. The CDR3 is made up of 15 amino acids. The CDR3 DNA is TGTGCCAGCAGCGGATTGACAGGGTCAAAAGAAAAACTGTTTTTT. Amino acids: CASSGLTGSKEKLFF. The complete variable domain, with remaining parts taken from reference TRBV14 and TRBJ1-4, reads EAGVTQFPSHSVIEKGQTVTLRCDPISGHDNLYWYRRVMGKEIKFLLHFVKESKQDESGMPNNRFLAERTGGTYSTLKVQPAELEDSGVYFCASSGLTGSKEKLFFGSGTQLSVL.

This clonotype was counted a single time. V and J are TRBV9 and TRBJ2-5; D is possibly TRBD1 (5 bases). With 0 bases removed from V and 2 bases from J, the gap between germline ends came to 8 bases. The CDR3 runs 14 residues. Germline V gene lookup returns CDR1 SGDLS and CDR2 YYNGEE. In nucleotides, the CDR3 is TGTGCCAGCAGCGTAGGGGCAGGGCAAGAGACCCAGTACTTC. It specifies CASSVGAGQETQYF.

The chain couples TRBV7-9 to TRBJ2-4; TRBD2 might be the D (5 bases). The CDR3 runs 13 residues. V was pared by 3 bases and J by 7 bases, with 10 bases between. Looked up from germline, CDR1 is SEHNR and CDR2 is FQNEAQ (reference sequence). This CDR3 reads CASSFSGNNIQYF. CDR3 DNA sequence: TGTGCCAGCAGCTTTTCGGGGAATAACATTCAGTACTTC.

The chain links TRBV18 to TRBJ1-1, with a possible D match to TRBD1 (6 bases). V shed 3 bases and J shed 1 base, with 12 bases lying between them. Germline V gene sequence: CDR1 KGHSH, CDR2 LQKENI. This CDR3 has 15 residues. This CDR3 reads CASSPLRGRNTEAFF. In nucleotides, the CDR3 is TGTGCCAGCTCACCCCTTCGGGGGCGGAACACTGAAGCTTTCTTT.

With regard to this clonotype: At one of its ends the junction is not consistent with the germline gene, which may arise from a read error. This chain links TRBV12-3 or TRBV12-4 with TRBJ2-5; 7 positions agree with TRBD1. This CDR3 region has 16 residues. The CDR3 DNA sequence: TGTGCCAGCAGTCCCGTCGGGACAGTGGGACAAGAGACCCGGTACTTC. It specifies CASSPVGTVGQETRYF.

V and J are TRBV11-2 and TRBJ2-5; D gene unclear. CDR3 length equals 13 residues. CDR1 and CDR2 from the germline V gene are SGHAT and FQNNGV. V was trimmed by 1 base and J by 2 bases, leaving 5 bases between them. The CDR3 nucleotides are TGTGCCAGCAGCTTAGTTTGGCAAGAGACCCAGTACTTC. Its protein product is CASSLVWQETQYF.

The chain carries TRBV28 and TRBJ1-1, with D perhaps matching TRBD1 (5 bases). This CDR3 spans 14 amino acids. CDR1 is MDHEN and CDR2 is SYDVKM in the germline V gene. Deletions cut 6 bases from V and 1 base from J, with 12 bases between. CDR3 residues: CASSSGGSNTEAFF. The CDR3 nucleotides read TGTGCCAGCAGCTCTGGGGGGTCGAACACTGAAGCTTTCTTT.